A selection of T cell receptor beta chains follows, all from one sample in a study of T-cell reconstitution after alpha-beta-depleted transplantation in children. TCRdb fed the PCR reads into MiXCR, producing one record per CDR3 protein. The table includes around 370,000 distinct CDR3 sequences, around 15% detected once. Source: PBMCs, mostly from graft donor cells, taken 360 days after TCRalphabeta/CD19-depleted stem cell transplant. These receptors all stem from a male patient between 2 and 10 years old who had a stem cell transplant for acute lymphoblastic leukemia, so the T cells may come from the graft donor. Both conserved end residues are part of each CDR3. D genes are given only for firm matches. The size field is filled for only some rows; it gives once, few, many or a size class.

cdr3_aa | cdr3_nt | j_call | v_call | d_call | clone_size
CASSTFSTDTQYF | TGCGCCAGCAGCACCTTTAGCACAGATACGCAGTATTTT | TRBJ2-3 | TRBV5-1 | - | few
CASSQEGAGQGGTDTQYF | TGCGCCAGCAGCCAAGAGGGGGCGGGACAGGGGGGAACAGATACGCAGTATTTT | TRBJ2-3 | TRBV4-3 | TRBD1 | -
CASSWTGVGTGELFF | TGCGCCAGCAGCTGGACAGGGGTCGGCACCGGGGAGCTGTTTTTT | TRBJ2-2 | TRBV5-1 | TRBD1 | few
CASSLTTSGRANEQFF | TGCGCCAGCAGCTTGACGACTAGCGGGAGGGCCAATGAGCAGTTCTTC | TRBJ2-1 | TRBV5-1 | TRBD2 | -
CASSPPGQGGSPLHF | TGTGCCAGCAGCCCACCTGGGCAGGGAGGTTCACCCCTCCACTTT | TRBJ1-6 | TRBV3-1 | - | -
CASSPPGPYQPQHF | TGTGCCAGCAGTCCCCCGGGGCCTTATCAGCCCCAGCATTTT | TRBJ1-5 | TRBV27 | - | few
CSVSRGYSYNEQFF | TGCAGCGTCTCACGGGGCTATTCCTACAATGAGCAGTTCTTC | TRBJ2-1 | TRBV29-1 | - | many
CAWNRVNTEAFF | TGTGCCTGGAACAGGGTGAACACTGAAGCTTTCTTT | TRBJ1-1 | TRBV30 | - | -
CASSSSGRTLHF | - | TRBJ1-6 | TRBV28 | - | many
CASSEYAGEGANVLTF | TGTGCCAGCAGTGAATACGCGGGGGAAGGGGCCAACGTCCTGACTTTC | TRBJ2-6 | TRBV25-1 | TRBD2 | -
CASRGLAGAGLTDTQYF | TGTGCCAGCAGGGGACTAGCGGGAGCCGGGCTGACAGATACGCAGTATTTT | TRBJ2-3 | TRBV2 | TRBD2 | -
CSARDPLGPLPSYEQFF | TGCAGTGCTAGAGATCCCCTAGGACCGTTGCCTAGCTATGAGCAGTTCTTC | TRBJ2-1 | TRBV20-1 | - | -
CSASPGLGAGELFF | TGCAGTGCTTCTCCGGGACTAGGGGCTGGGGAGCTGTTTTTT | TRBJ2-2 | TRBV20-1 | TRBD2 | -
CASSQAGRNTEAFF | TGCGCCAGCAGCCAGGCCGGAAGGAACACTGAAGCTTTCTTT | TRBJ1-1 | TRBV4-3 | - | -
CAISEGEYEQYF | TGTGCCATCAGTGAGGGAGAATACGAGCAGTACTTC | TRBJ2-7 | TRBV10-3 | - | -
CASSVGVGDGYEQYF | TGTGCCAGCAGCGTAGGTGTAGGGGATGGCTACGAGCAGTACTTC | TRBJ2-7 | TRBV9 | - | -
CASSYQLYTDTQYF | TGTGCCAGCAGTTACCAGCTATACACAGATACGCAGTATTTT | TRBJ2-3 | TRBV6-5 | - | -
CSARRWAAANTGELFF | TGCAGTGCTAGGAGGTGGGCAGCCGCGAACACCGGGGAGCTGTTTTTT | TRBJ2-2 | TRBV20-1 | - | -
CASSPIRVGIYNEQFF | TGTGCCAGCTCACCAATTCGGGTAGGGATTTACAATGAGCAGTTCTTC | TRBJ2-1 | TRBV18 | - | few
CASSVGLAGTVSYEQYF | TGTGCCAGCAGCGTAGGACTAGCGGGGACCGTGTCCTACGAGCAGTACTTC | TRBJ2-7 | TRBV9 | TRBD2 | few
CASSSLENTGELFF | TGTGCCAGCAGTTCCCTCGAGAACACCGGGGAGCTGTTTTTT | TRBJ2-2 | TRBV12-3/TRBV12-4 | - | few
CASSLPGLADSLGRNIQYF | TGCGCCAGCAGCTTGCCGGGACTAGCGGATAGCCTTGGGAGGAACATTCAGTACTTC | TRBJ2-4 | TRBV5-1 | TRBD2 | few
CASSSVAGVSGELFF | TGCGCCAGCAGTTCGGTAGCGGGAGTCTCCGGGGAGCTGTTTTTT | TRBJ2-2 | TRBV5-1 | TRBD2 | few
CASSYSTNTGELFF | TGTGCCAGCAGTTACTCGACGAACACCGGGGAGCTGTTTTTT | TRBJ2-2 | TRBV6-5 | - | -
CSASFPGAGAYNEQFF | TGCAGTGCTAGTTTCCCCGGGGCGGGGGCCTACAATGAGCAGTTCTTC | TRBJ2-1 | TRBV20-1 | TRBD2 | -
CAGQTGGNTEAFF | TGTGCCGGCCAGACAGGGGGGAACACTGAAGCTTTCTTT | TRBJ1-1 | TRBV28 | TRBD1 | few
CASSVGQGSQTQYF | TGTGCCAGCAGCGTTGGACAGGGTTCTCAGACCCAGTACTTC | TRBJ2-5 | TRBV9 | TRBD1 | -